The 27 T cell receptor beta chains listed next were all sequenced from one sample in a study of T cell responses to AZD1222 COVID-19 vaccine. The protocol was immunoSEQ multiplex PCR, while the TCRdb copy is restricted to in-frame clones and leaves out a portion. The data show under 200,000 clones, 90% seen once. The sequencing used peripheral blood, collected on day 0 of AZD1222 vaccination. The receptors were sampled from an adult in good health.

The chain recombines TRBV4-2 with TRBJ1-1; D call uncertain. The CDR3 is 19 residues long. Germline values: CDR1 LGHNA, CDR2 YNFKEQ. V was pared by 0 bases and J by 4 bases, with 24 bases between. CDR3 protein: CASSQEGQALGIRVTEAFF. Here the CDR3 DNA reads TGTGCCAGCAGCCAAGAGGGCCAGGCACTCGGCATTAGGGTCACTGAAGCTTTCTTT.

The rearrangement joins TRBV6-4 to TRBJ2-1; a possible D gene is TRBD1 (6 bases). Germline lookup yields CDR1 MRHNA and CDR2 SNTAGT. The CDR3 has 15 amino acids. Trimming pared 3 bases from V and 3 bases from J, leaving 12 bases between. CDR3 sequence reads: CASSEDQGSYNEQFF. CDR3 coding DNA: TGTGCCAGCAGTGAAGATCAGGGGAGCTACAATGAGCAGTTCTTC.

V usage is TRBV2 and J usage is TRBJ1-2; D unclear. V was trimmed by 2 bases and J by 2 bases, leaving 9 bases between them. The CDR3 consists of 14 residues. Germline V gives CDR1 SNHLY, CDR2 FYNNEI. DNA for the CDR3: TGTGCCAGCAGTGAACTTGTGTTGAACTATGGCTACACCTTC. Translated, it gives CASSELVLNYGYTF.

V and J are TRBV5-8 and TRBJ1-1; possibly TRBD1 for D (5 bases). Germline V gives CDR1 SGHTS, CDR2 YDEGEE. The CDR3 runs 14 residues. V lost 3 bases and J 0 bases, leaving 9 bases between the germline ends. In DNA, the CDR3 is TGTGCCAGCAGCTACGGGACGGTGAACACTGAAGCTTTCTTT. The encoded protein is CASSYGTVNTEAFF. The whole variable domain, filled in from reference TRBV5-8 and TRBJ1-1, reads EAGVTQSPTHLIKTRGQQATLRCSPISGHTSVYWYQQALGLGLQFLLWYDEGEERNRGNFPPRFSGRQFPNYSSELNVNALELEDSALYLCASSYGTVNTEAFFGQGTRLTVV.

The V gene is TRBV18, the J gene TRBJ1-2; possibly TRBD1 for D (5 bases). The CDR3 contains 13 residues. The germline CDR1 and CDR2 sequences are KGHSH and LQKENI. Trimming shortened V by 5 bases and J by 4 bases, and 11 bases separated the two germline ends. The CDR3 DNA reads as TGTGCCAGCTCAACAGGAGTACTCTATGGCTACACCTTC. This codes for CASSTGVLYGYTF.

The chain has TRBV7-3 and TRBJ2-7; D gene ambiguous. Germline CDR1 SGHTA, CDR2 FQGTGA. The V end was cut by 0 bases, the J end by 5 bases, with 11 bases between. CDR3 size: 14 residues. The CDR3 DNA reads TGTGCCAGCAGCTTAACTGGGCAGGCGAACGAGCAGTACTTC. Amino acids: CASSLTGQANEQYF.

This CDR3 is CASSWDLDSPTEAFF. CDR3 nucleotides: TGCGCCAGCAGCTGGGATCTCGACAGCCCCACTGAAGCTTTCTTT. The rearrangement joins TRBV5-1 to TRBJ1-1; tentatively, D is TRBD1 (5 bases). The V end lost 3 bases, the J end lost 4 bases, and 16 bases lay between the germline ends. This CDR3 has 15 amino acids. The germline CDR1 and CDR2 sequences are SGHRS and YFSETQ. Full variable domain (outside the CDR3, taken from reference TRBV5-1 and TRBJ1-1): KAGVTQTPRYLIKTRGQQVTLSCSPISGHRSVSWYQQTPGQGLQFLFEYFSETQRNKGNFPGRFSGRQFSNSRSEMNVSTLELGDSALYLCASSWDLDSPTEAFFGQGTRLTVV.

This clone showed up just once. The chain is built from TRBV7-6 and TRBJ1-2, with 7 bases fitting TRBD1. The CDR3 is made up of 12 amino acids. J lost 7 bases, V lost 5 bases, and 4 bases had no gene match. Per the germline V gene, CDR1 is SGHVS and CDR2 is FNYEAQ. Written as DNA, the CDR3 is TGTGCCAGCAGCGCAACAGGGGTTGGCTACACCTTC. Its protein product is CASSATGVGYTF. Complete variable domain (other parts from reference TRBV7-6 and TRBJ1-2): GAGVSQSPRYKVTKRGQDVALRCDPISGHVSLYWYRQALGQGPEFLTYFNYEAQQDKSGLPNDRFSAERPEGSISTLTIQRTEQRDSAMYRCASSATGVGYTFGSGTRLTVV.

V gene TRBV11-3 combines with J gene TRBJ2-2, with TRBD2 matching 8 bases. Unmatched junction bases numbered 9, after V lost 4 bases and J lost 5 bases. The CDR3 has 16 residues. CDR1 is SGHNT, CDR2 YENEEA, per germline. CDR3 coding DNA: TGTGCCAGCAGCTCAATGCGGGGGGCGGGAACCGGGGAGCTGTTTTTT. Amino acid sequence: CASSSMRGAGTGELFF.

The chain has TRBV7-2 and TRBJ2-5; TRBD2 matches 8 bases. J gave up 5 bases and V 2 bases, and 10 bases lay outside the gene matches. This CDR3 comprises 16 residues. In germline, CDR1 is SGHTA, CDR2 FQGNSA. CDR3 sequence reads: CASSLNPGGQTETQYF. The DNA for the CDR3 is TGTGCCAGCAGCTTAAACCCGGGGGGGCAAACTGAGACCCAGTACTTC.

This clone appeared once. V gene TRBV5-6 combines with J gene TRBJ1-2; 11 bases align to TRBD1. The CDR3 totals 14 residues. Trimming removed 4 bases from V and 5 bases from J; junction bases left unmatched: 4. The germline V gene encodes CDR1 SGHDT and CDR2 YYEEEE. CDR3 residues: CASSMGQGEYGYTF. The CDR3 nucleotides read TGTGCCAGCAGCATGGGACAGGGGGAATATGGCTACACCTTC. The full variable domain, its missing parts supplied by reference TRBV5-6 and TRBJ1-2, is DAGVTQSPTHLIKTRGQQVTLRCSPKSGHDTVSWYQQALGQGPQFIFQYYEEEERQRGNFPDRFSGHQFPNYSSELNVNALLLGDSALYLCASSMGQGEYGYTFGSGTRLTVV.

This CDR3 is CASSIGIFSGNTIYF. The CDR3 nucleotides are TGTGCCAGTAGTATCGGGATTTTCTCTGGAAACACCATATATTTT. The rearrangement joins TRBV19 to TRBJ1-3; no clear D. Trimming pared 3 bases from V and 0 bases from J, leaving 9 bases between. The CDR3 has 15 amino acids. Germline-derived CDR1 and CDR2 are LNHDA and SQIVND (reference sequence).

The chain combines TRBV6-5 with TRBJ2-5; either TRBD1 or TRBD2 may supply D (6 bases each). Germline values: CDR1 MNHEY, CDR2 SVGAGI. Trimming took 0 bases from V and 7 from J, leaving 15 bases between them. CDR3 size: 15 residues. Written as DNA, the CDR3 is TGTGCCAGCAGTTACTCGGGGGGCCCCCAGATGACCCAGTACTTC. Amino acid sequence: CASSYSGGPQMTQYF.

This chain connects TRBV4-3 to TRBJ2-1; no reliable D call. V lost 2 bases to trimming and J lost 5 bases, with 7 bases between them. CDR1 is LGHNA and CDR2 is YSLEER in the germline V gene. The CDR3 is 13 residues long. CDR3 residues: CASSQSVDNEQFF. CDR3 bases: TGCGCCAGCAGCCAATCCGTCGACAATGAGCAGTTCTTC.

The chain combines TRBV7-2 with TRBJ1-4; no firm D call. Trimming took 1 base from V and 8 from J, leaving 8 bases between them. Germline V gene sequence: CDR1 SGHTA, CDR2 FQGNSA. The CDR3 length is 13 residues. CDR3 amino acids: CASSLGQVEKLFF. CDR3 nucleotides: TGTGCCAGCAGCTTAGGGCAGGTAGAAAAACTGTTTTTT.

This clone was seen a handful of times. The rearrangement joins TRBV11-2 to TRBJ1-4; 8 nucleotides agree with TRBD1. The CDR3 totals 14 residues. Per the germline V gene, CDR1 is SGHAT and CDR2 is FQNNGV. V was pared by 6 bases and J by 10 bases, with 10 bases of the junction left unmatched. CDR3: CASSFGQGGGKLFF. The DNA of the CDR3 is TGTGCCAGCAGTTTCGGACAGGGCGGGGGAAAACTGTTTTTT. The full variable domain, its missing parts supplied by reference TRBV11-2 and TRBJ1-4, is EAGVAQSPRYKIIEKRQSVAFWCNPISGHATLYWYQQILGQGPKLLIQFQNNGVVDDSQLPKDRFSAERLKGVDSTLKIQPAKLEDSAVYLCASSFGQGGGKLFFGSGTQLSVL.

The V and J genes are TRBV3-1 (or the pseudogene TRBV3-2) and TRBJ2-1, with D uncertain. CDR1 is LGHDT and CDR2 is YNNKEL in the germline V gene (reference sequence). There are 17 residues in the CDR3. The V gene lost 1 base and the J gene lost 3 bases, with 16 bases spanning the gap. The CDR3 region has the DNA TGTGCCAGCAGCCAAGGTCCTAGTTCTTTCCTCTACAATGAGCAGTTCTTC. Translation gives CASSQGPSSFLYNEQFF.

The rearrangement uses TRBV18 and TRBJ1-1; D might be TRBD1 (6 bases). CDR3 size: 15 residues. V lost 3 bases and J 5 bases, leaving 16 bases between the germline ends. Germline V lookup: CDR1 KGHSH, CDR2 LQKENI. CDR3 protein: CASSPRGRGFTEAFF. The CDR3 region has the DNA TGTGCCAGCTCACCCCGGGGGCGGGGGTTTACTGAAGCTTTCTTT.

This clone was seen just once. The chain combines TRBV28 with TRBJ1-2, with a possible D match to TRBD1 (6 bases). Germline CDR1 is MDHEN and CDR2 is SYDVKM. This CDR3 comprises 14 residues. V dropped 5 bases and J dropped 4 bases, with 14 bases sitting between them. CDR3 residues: CASSLPGHTYGYTF. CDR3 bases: TGTGCCAGCAGTCTCCCGGGACACACCTATGGCTACACCTTC.

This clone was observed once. The CDR3 loop reads CASTASGGGWDEQYF. The CDR3 nucleotides read TGTGCCAGCACCGCTAGCGGGGGGGGATGGGACGAGCAGTACTTC. V gene TRBV6-5 combines with J gene TRBJ2-7, with TRBD2 matching over 12 bases. Losses at the gene ends were 7 bases for V and 5 bases for J; bases not matched to a gene: 9. Germline V gene lookup returns CDR1 MNHEY and CDR2 SVGAGI. The CDR3 totals 15 residues.

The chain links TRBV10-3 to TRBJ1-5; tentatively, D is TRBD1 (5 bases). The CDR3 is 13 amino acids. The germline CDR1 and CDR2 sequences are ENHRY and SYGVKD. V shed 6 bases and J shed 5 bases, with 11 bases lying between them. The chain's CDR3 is CAIRAGPDQPQHF. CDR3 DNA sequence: TGTGCCATCAGGGCGGGACCTGATCAGCCCCAGCATTTT.

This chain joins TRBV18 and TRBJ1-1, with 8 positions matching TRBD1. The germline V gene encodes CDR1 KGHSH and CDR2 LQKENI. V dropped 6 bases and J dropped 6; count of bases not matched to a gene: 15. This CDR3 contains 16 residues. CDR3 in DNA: TGTGCCAGCTCCGCGGCTTTAATACAGGGGGGCTCTGAAGCTTTCTTT. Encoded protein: CASSAALIQGGSEAFF.

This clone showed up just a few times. The CDR3 sequence: CASSYNRAHEQYF. DNA for the CDR3: TGTGCCAGCAGTTACAACAGGGCCCACGAGCAGTACTTC. J is TRBJ2-7 and V is TRBV6-5, with a tentative D call TRBD1 (6 bases). Germline CDR1 MNHEY, CDR2 SVGAGI. V was clipped by 2 bases and J by 5 bases, with 10 bases between them. The CDR3 is 13 residues long.

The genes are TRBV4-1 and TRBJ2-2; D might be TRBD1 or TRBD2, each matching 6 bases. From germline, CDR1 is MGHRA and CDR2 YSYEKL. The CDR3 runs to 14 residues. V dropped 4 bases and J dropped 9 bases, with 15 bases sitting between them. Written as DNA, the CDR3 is TGCGCCAGCAGCCGGGGGGCTGCTGGAAGGGAGCTGTTTTTT. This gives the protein CASSRGAAGRELFF.

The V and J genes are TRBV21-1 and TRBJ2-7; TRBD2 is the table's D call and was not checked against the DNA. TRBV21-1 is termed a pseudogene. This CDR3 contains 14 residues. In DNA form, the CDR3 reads TGTGCCAGCAGCAAAGTTGGCGGCCACTACGAGCAGTACTTC. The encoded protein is CASSKVGGHYEQYF.

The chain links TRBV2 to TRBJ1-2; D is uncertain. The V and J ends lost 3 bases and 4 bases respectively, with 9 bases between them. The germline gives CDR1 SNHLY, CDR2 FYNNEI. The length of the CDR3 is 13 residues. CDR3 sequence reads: CASSDGLGYGYTF. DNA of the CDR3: TGTGCCAGCAGTGACGGACTGGGCTATGGCTACACCTTC.

CDR3 nucleotides: TGTGCCACCAGTGATGATACACCGGGGGGGGGTGGCACTGAAGCTTTCTTT. Translation gives CATSDDTPGGGGTEAFF. The V gene is TRBV24-1, the J gene TRBJ1-1, with a possible D match to TRBD1 (5 bases). Deletions cut 3 bases from V and 4 bases from J, with 20 bases between. Per germline, CDR1 KGHDR and CDR2 SFDVKD. The CDR3 is 17 residues long.